This T cell receptor (beta chain) was obtained from a study of blood T cell repertoires in COVID-19. At the level of the study: The United States, Italy and Spain supplied acute and convalescent COVID-19 samples. T cells, B-cell-depleted T cells, or PBMCs provided the cDNA or gDNA that served as material.

The junction had 9 bases not matched to a gene; V was cut back by 5 bases and J by 5 bases. Germline assignment: CDR1 SGHRS and CDR2 YFSETQ. The CDR3 consists of 16 residues. As handled by the study authors: Amplification from reference gene primers served as the basis for estimated nucleated cell counts. Method: immunoSEQ multiplex PCR; TCRdb's copy keeps in-frame clones and lacks some. V and J calls and clone size are copied from that table; D and trimming were computed from the DNA. The sample lists roughly 320,000 clones, around nine tenths occurring once. This TCR derives from a man between 65 and 79 years old with acute or convalescent COVID-19. The material sequenced was peripheral blood. The genes are TRBV5-1 and TRBJ2-3, with TRBD2 identical over 12 bases. The CDR3 bases are TGCGCCAGCAGACAAGAGACTAGCGGGGGTGGAGATACGCAGTATTTT. Translation: CASRQETSGGGDTQYF.